These 21 T cell receptor beta chains came from one sample sequenced in a study of memory CD4+ T cells and cytomegalovirus serostatus. The sort gate was single viable CD3+CD4+CD8-CD45RO+ cells for memory CD4+ T cells. TCRdb's table, derived via immunoSEQ multiplex PCR, lists solely in-frame clones and lacks some. The sample records about 50,000 clones, 70% to 85% being singletons. Sequenced input: memory CD4+ T cells from blood. All receptors come from an adult in good health and CMV-seronegative.

The V gene is TRBV19, the J gene TRBJ2-2, with D possibly TRBD1 on 6 matching bases. The CDR3 consists of 16 residues. V was shortened by 5 bases and J by 4 bases, with 17 bases between the two germline ends. Germline CDR1 LNHDA, CDR2 SQIVND (reference sequence). CDR3 coding DNA: TGTGCCAGTAGTCAGGGGCCAACACGAGTCACCGGGGAGCTGTTTTTT. This codes for CASSQGPTRVTGELFF.

The chain has TRBV2 and TRBJ2-7, with 7 nucleotides matching TRBD2. CDR1 is SNHLY and CDR2 is FYNNEI in the germline V gene. This CDR3 is 12 amino acids long. V was clipped by 6 bases and J by 2 bases; unmatched bases: 1. This CDR3 reads CASSGTTYEQYF. In DNA, the CDR3 is TGTGCCAGCAGCGGGACTACCTACGAGCAGTACTTC.

The chain recombines TRBV5-1 with TRBJ2-2; TRBD2 matches 10 bases. There are 17 residues in the CDR3. V gave up 3 bases and J gave up 2 bases; unmatched junction bases: 7. The V gene's germline CDR1 is SGHRS and CDR2 YFSETQ. As DNA, the CDR3 is TGCGCCAGCAGCTCCTGGCTAGCGGGGGCAAACACCGGGGAGCTGTTTTTT. It codes for CASSSWLAGANTGELFF.

This clone turned up a few times. The rearrangement joins TRBV7-8 to TRBJ2-7; the match to TRBD2 covers 13 bases. Germline CDR1 reads SGHVS; CDR2 reads FQNEAQ. J gave up 6 bases and V 5 bases, and 10 bases lay outside the gene matches. This CDR3 has 16 residues. DNA of the CDR3: TGTGCCAGCAGCCCCACTAGCGGGGGGGCCCCTCGCGAGCAGTACTTC. Its protein product is CASSPTSGGAPREQYF. Full variable domain (remainder filled in from reference TRBV7-8 and TRBJ2-7): GAGVSQSPRYKVAKRGQDVALRCDPISGHVSLFWYQQALGQGPEFLTYFQNEAQLDKSGLPSDRFFAERPEGSVSTLKIQRTQQEDSAVYLCASSPTSGGAPREQYFGPGTRLTVT.

The chain recombines TRBV6-5 with TRBJ2-1; no clear D. The V and J ends lost 0 bases and 6 bases respectively, with 9 bases between them. The CDR3 has 14 amino acids. Germline assignment: CDR1 MNHEY and CDR2 SVGAGI. CDR3 residues: CASSYSDVANEQFF. The CDR3 DNA reads as TGTGCCAGCAGTTACTCCGATGTAGCCAATGAGCAGTTCTTC.

This chain links TRBV9 with TRBJ1-2, with D possibly matching TRBD1 (5 bases). V was cut by 7 bases and J by 7 bases, with 14 bases left in between. Germline values: CDR1 SGDLS, CDR2 YYNGEE. CDR3 length: 12 amino acids. DNA for the CDR3: TGTGCCAGCGCGGTGCCAGGGACTGGCTACACCTTC. It specifies CASAVPGTGYTF.

V and J are TRBV9 and TRBJ1-3, with D perhaps matching TRBD1 (6 bases). The germline V gene has CDR1 SGDLS and CDR2 YYNGEE. This CDR3 spans 13 amino acids. Trimming cost V 6 bases and J 4 bases, with 11 bases left between them. The CDR3 here is CASTQGPGNTIYF. The CDR3 DNA is TGTGCCAGCACTCAGGGGCCCGGAAACACCATATATTTT.

This rearrangement joins TRBV19 to TRBJ2-3, with 8 bases aligning to TRBD2. The V segment lost 3 bases and the J segment 2 bases; nucleotides outside the gene matches: 13. The CDR3 contains 18 residues. Germline V CDR1 and CDR2: LNHDA, SQIVND (reference sequence). CDR3 sequence: CASSISVRQRGFTDTQYF. The CDR3 nucleotides read TGTGCCAGTAGTATTTCTGTCCGGCAGCGGGGGTTCACAGATACGCAGTATTTT.

This clone showed up just once. V and J are TRBV4-3 and TRBJ1-1, with a tentative D call TRBD1 (5 bases). With 0 bases removed from V and 7 bases from J, the gap between germline ends came to 9 bases. In germline, CDR1 is LGHNA, CDR2 YSLEER. This CDR3 has 13 residues. For the CDR3, the DNA is TGCGCCAGCAGCCAAGATCTGACAGTTGAAGCTTTCTTT. Translated: CASSQDLTVEAFF.

The CDR3 sequence: CASSFIRDRGYGYTF. CDR3 DNA sequence: TGTGCCAGCAGCTTCATTAGGGACAGAGGCTATGGCTACACCTTC. The gene calls are TRBV5-5 and TRBJ1-2; 7 nucleotides agree with TRBD1. The CDR3 has 15 amino acids. The V segment lost 2 bases and the J segment 4 bases; nucleotides outside the gene matches: 8. Germline values: CDR1 SGHKS, CDR2 YYEKEE (reference sequence). Based on the CDR3 plus reference TRBV5-5 and TRBJ1-2, the full variable domain is DAGVTQSPTHLIKTRGQQVTLRCSPISGHKSVSWYQQVLGQGPQFIFQYYEKEERGRGNFPDRFSARQFPNYSSELNVNALLLGDSALYLCASSFIRDRGYGYTFGSGTRLTVV.

The gene calls are TRBV5-1 and TRBJ1-2; 8 bases align to TRBD1. Trimming took 4 bases from V and 0 from J; bases not matched to a gene: 5. Germline values: CDR1 SGHRS, CDR2 YFSETQ. The CDR3 consists of 15 residues. CDR3: CASSKGDRSNYGYTF. CDR3 nucleotide sequence: TGCGCCAGCAGCAAAGGGGACAGGTCTAACTATGGCTACACCTTC.

The genes are TRBV28 and TRBJ2-1; D unclear. Germline CDR1 and CDR2: MDHEN and SYDVKM. The V end lost 4 bases, the J end lost 0 bases, and 10 bases lay between the germline ends. This CDR3 is built from 15 residues. The CDR3 reads CASSSQTRSYNEQFF. The CDR3 DNA is TGTGCCAGCAGTTCCCAGACCCGCTCCTACAATGAGCAGTTCTTC.

The rearrangement uses TRBV7-2 and TRBJ2-7; 8 nucleotides align to TRBD2. Germline trimming cut 1 base from V and 7 bases from J; bases unmatched to any gene: 9. Looked up from germline, CDR1 is SGHTA and CDR2 is FQGNSA. The CDR3 has 15 residues. The CDR3 here is CASSLGGGTSSEQYF. The DNA for the CDR3 is TGTGCCAGCAGCTTAGGCGGGGGGACTTCTAGTGAGCAGTACTTC.

The CDR3 loop is CASSIISGPNTGELFF. The CDR3 DNA is TGTGCCAGCAGCATAATTAGCGGACCAAACACCGGGGAGCTGTTTTTT. The chain recombines TRBV11-2 with TRBJ2-2; maybe TRBD2 (6 bases). Trimming took 5 bases from V and 2 from J, leaving 15 bases between them. The length of the CDR3 is 16 residues. Germline V gene data show CDR1 as SGHAT and CDR2 as FQNNGV.

The genes are TRBV6-5 and TRBJ1-4; TRBD1 matches 9 bases. The CDR3 covers 15 residues. The germline CDR1 and CDR2 sequences are MNHEY and SVGAGI. V lost 4 bases to trimming and J lost 7 bases; unmatched junction nucleotides: 7. CDR3 bases: TGTGCCAGCAGTTTGGGGACAGGGTTAGGTGAAAAACTGTTTTTT. It codes for CASSLGTGLGEKLFF.

The CDR3 sequence: CSVNRMITGTGTYNEQFF. CDR3 coding DNA: TGCAGCGTTAACAGAATGATAACCGGGACAGGGACCTACAATGAGCAGTTCTTC. The chain has TRBV29-1 and TRBJ2-1, with TRBD1 matching over 9 bases. In germline, CDR1 is SQVTM, CDR2 ANQGSEA. CDR3 size: 18 residues. J gave up 2 bases and V 5 bases, and 16 bases lay outside the gene matches.

The V gene is TRBV6-5, the J gene TRBJ2-7; 8 positions agree with TRBD2. Germline CDR1 MNHEY, CDR2 SVGAGI. The CDR3 runs to 16 residues. V shed 3 bases and J 0 bases; nucleotides not matched to a gene: 7. The chain's CDR3 is CASSYRIAGSSYEQYF. Written as DNA, the CDR3 is TGTGCCAGCAGTTATCGGATAGCGGGGAGCTCCTACGAGCAGTACTTC.

This clone was found a few times. The rearrangement joins TRBV7-9 to TRBJ1-6; D call uncertain. CDR3 size: 14 residues. Germline V gene data show CDR1 as SEHNR and CDR2 as FQNEAQ (reference sequence). The ends were cut back, 1 base at V and 4 bases at J, with 5 bases in the middle. For the CDR3, the DNA is TGTGCCAGCAGCTTAGAACAGTATAATTCACCCCTCCACTTT. This gives the protein CASSLEQYNSPLHF.

V and J are TRBV20-1 and TRBJ2-7; TRBD1 is a possible D gene (5 bases). Germline assignment: CDR1 DFQATT and CDR2 SNEGSKA (reference sequence). This CDR3 is 11 amino acids long. Trimming stripped 8 bases from V and 7 bases from J, with 15 bases between. CDR3 in amino acids: CSYTGETEQYF. The DNA for the CDR3 is TGCAGTTATACAGGCGAAACGGAGCAGTACTTC.

This clone was found once. The V call is TRBV6-1, the J call TRBJ1-4; D might be TRBD1 (5 bases). The CDR3 sequence is 14 residues long. V was cut by 2 bases and J by 8 bases, with 12 bases left in between. The germline V gene encodes CDR1 MNHNS and CDR2 SASEGT. The CDR3 bases are TGTGCCAGCAGTGAATTAGGGGATATCGAAAAACTGTTTTTT. Encoded protein: CASSELGDIEKLFF.

The J gene is TRBJ2-2, the V gene TRBV6-1; 9 nucleotides align to TRBD1. The CDR3 totals 15 residues. The ends lost 3 bases at V and 7 bases at J; junction bases unmatched: 6. CDR1 and CDR2 (germline): MNHNS, SASEGT. The CDR3, as DNA: TGTGCCAGCAGTGAGCAACAGGGGGCGAGCGGGGAGCTGTTTTTT. Protein sequence: CASSEQQGASGELFF.